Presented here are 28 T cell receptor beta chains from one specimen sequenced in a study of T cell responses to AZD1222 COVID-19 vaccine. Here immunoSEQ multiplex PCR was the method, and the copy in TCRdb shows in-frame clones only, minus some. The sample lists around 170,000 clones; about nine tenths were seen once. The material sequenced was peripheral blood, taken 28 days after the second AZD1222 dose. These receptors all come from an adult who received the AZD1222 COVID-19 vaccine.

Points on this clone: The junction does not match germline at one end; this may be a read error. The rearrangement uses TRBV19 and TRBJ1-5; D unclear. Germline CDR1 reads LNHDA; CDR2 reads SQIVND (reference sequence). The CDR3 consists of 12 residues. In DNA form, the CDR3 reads TGTGCCAGTAGTCTAGAGTATCAGCCCCAGCATTTT. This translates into CASSLEYQPQHF.

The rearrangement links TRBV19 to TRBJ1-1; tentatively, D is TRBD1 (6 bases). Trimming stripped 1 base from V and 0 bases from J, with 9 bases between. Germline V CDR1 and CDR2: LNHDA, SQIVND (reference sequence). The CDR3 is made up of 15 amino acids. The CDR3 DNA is TGTGCCAGTAGTATAGGGGGACACCTGAACACTGAAGCTTTCTTT. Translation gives CASSIGGHLNTEAFF.

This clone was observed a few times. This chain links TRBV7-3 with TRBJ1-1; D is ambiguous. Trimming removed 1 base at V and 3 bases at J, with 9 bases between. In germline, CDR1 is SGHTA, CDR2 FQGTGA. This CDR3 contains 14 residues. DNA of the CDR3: TGTGCCAGCAGCTTAATTAACGGGTACACTGAAGCTTTCTTT. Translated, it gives CASSLINGYTEAFF.

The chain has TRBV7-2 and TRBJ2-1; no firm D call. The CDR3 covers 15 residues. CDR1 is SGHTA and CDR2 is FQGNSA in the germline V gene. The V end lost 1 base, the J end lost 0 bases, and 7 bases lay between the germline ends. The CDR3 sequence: CASSLVDTSYNEQFF. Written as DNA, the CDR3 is TGTGCCAGCAGCTTAGTAGACACCTCCTACAATGAGCAGTTCTTC.

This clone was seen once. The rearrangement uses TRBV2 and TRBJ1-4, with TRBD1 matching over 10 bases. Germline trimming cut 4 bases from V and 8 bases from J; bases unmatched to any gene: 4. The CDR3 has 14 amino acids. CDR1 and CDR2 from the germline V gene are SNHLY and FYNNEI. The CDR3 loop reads CASSGDRGEEKLFF. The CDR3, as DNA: TGTGCCAGCAGTGGGGACAGGGGTGAGGAAAAACTGTTTTTT.

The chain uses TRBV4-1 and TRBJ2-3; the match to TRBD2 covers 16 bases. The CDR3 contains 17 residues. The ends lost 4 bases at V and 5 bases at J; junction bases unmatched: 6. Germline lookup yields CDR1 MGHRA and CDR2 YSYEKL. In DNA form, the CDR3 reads TGCGCCAGCAGCCCGACGGGACTAGCGGGGGGGGTAGATACGCAGTATTTT. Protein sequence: CASSPTGLAGGVDTQYF.

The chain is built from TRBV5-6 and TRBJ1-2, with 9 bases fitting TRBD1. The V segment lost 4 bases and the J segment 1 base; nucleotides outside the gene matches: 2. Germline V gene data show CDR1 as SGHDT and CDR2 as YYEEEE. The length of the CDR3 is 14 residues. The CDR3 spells CASSGDRDNYGYTF. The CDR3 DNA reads TGTGCCAGCAGCGGGGACAGGGATAACTATGGCTACACCTTC.

The CDR3 DNA reads as TGTGCCAGCAGTGCCGTTGGGGGCTTGAATGAAAAACTGTTTTTT. Protein: CASSAVGGLNEKLFF. V and J are TRBV25-1 and TRBJ1-4; D perhaps matches TRBD1 (6 bases). The V gene's germline CDR1 is MGHDK and CDR2 SYGVNS. V lost 4 bases and J 5 bases, leaving 14 bases between the germline ends. This CDR3 comprises 15 residues.

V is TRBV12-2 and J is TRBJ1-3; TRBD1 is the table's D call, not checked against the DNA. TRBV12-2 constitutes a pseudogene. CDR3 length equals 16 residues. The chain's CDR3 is CASRFLPGQLGNTIYF. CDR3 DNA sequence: TGTGCAAGTCGCTTTCTCCCGGGACAGCTAGGAAACACCATATATTTT.

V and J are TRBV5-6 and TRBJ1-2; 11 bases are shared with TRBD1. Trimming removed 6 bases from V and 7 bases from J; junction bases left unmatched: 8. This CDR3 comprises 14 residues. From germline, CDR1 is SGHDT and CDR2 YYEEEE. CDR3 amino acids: CASISWDRGFGYTF. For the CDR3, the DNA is TGTGCCAGCATCTCCTGGGACAGGGGGTTTGGCTACACCTTC. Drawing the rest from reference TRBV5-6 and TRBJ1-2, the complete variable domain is DAGVTQSPTHLIKTRGQQVTLRCSPKSGHDTVSWYQQALGQGPQFIFQYYEEEERQRGNFPDRFSGHQFPNYSSELNVNALLLGDSALYLCASISWDRGFGYTFGSGTRLTVV.

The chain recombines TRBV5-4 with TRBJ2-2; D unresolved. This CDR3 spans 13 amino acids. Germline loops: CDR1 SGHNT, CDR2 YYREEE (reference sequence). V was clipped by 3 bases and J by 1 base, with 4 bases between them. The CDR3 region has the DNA TGTGCCAGCAGCTCTGAGAACACCGGGGAGCTGTTTTTT. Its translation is CASSSENTGELFF.

CDR3 protein: CASSYGPPYEQYF. CDR3 DNA: TGTGCCAGCAGCTACGGGCCGCCCTACGAGCAGTACTTC. The rearrangement uses TRBV5-5 and TRBJ2-7; D is ambiguous. Germline CDR1 and CDR2: SGHKS and YYEKEE (reference sequence). Trimming left V 3 bases short and J 2 bases short, with 9 bases between. The CDR3 has 13 amino acids.

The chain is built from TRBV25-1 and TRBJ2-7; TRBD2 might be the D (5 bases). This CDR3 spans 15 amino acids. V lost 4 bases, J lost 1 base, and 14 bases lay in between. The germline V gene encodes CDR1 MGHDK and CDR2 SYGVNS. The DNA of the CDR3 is TGTGCCAGCAGTGGAACCGGGATACAGTCCTACGAGCAGTACTTC. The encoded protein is CASSGTGIQSYEQYF.

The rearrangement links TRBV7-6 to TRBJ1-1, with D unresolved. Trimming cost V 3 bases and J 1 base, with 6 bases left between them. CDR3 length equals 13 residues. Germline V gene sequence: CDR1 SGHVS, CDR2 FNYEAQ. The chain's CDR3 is CASSFSENTEAFF. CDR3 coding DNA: TGTGCCAGCAGCTTCTCGGAGAACACTGAAGCTTTCTTT.

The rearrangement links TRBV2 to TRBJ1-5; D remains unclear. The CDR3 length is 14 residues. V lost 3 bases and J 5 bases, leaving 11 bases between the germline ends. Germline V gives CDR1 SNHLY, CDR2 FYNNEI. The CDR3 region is CASSEMGRDQPQHF. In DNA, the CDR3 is TGTGCCAGCAGTGAGATGGGAAGAGATCAGCCCCAGCATTTT.

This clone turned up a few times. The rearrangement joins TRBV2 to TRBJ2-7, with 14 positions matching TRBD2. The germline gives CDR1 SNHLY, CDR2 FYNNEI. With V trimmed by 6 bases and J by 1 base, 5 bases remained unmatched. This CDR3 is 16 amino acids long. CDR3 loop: CASRSGTSGGSYEQYF. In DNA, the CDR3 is TGTGCCAGCAGGTCCGGGACTAGCGGGGGATCCTACGAGCAGTACTTC.

CDR3 sequence reads: CASSQKGTAKGSEKLFF. The CDR3 region has the DNA TGTGCCAGCTCACAAAAGGGGACAGCCAAAGGGAGCGAAAAACTGTTTTTT. The chain is built from TRBV18 and TRBJ1-4; 7 nucleotides agree with TRBD1. The CDR3 has 17 amino acids. J gave up 8 bases and V 4 bases, and 16 bases lay outside the gene matches. The germline gives CDR1 KGHSH, CDR2 LQKENI.

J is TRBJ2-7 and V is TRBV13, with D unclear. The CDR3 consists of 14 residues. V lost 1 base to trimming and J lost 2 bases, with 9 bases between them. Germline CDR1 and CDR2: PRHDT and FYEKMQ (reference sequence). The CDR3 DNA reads TGTGCCAGCAGCTTAGCAGCTCAGACCTACGAGCAGTACTTC. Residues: CASSLAAQTYEQYF. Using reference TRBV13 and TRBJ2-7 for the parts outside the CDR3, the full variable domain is AAGVIQSPRHLIKEKRETATLKCYPIPRHDTVYWYQQGPGQDPQFLISFYEKMQSDKGSIPDRFSAQQFSDYHSELNMSSLELGDSALYFCASSLAAQTYEQYFGPGTRLTVT.

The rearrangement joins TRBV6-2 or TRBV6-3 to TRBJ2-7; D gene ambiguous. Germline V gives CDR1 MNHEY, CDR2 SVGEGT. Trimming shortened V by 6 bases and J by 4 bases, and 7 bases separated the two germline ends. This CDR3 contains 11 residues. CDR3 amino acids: CASSQEYEQYF. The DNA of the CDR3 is TGTGCCAGCAGCCAAGAATACGAGCAGTACTTC.

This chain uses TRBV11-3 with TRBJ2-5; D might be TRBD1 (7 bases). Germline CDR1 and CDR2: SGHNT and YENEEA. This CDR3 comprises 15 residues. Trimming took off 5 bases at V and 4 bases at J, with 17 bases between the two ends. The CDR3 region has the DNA TGTGCCAGCAGCCCAAGTCAGGGGGGCGGAGAGACCCAGTACTTC. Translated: CASSPSQGGGETQYF.

For the CDR3, the DNA is TGTGCCAGCAGTCCACAGGGGGAGGGTTCACCCCTCCACTTT. Its translation: CASSPQGEGSPLHF. The genes are TRBV6-5 and TRBJ1-6; TRBD1 matches 8 bases. V lost 5 bases and J lost 9; bases outside the gene matches: 6. The CDR3 spans 14 residues. The germline V gene encodes CDR1 MNHEY and CDR2 SVGAGI.

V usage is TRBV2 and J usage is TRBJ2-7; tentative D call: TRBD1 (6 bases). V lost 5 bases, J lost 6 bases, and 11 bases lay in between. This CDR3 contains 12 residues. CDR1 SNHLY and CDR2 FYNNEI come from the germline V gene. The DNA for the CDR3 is TGTGCCAGCAGTATTTACAGGGCCGAGCAGTACTTC. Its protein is CASSIYRAEQYF.

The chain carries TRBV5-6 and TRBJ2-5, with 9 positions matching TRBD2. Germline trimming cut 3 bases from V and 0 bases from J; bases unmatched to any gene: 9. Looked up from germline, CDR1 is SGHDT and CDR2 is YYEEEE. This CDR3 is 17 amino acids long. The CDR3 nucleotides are TGTGCCAGCAGCTACCTAGCGGGAAGCGCGTACCAAGAGACCCAGTACTTC. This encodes CASSYLAGSAYQETQYF.

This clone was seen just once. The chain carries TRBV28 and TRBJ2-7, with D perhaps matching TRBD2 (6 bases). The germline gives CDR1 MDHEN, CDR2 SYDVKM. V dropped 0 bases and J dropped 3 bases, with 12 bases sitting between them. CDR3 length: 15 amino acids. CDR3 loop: CASSLWGLRSYEQYF. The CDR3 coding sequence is TGTGCCAGCAGTTTATGGGGACTCAGGAGCTACGAGCAGTACTTC.

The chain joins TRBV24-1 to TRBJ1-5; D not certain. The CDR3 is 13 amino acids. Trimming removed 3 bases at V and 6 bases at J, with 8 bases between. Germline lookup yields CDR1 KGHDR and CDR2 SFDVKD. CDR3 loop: CATSDRNSQPQHF. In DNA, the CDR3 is TGTGCCACCAGTGATCGTAACTCTCAGCCCCAGCATTTT.

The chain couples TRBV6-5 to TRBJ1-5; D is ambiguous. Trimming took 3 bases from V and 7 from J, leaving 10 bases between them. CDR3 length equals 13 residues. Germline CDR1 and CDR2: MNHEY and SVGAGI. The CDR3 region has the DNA TGTGCCAGCAGTTATGGAAGGAGACAGCCCCAGCATTTT. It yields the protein CASSYGRRQPQHF.

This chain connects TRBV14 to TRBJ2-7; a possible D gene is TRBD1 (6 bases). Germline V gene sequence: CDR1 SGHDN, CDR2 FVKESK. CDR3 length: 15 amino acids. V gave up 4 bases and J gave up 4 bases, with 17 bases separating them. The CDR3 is CASSLKMGAIYEQYF. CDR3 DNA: TGTGCCAGCAGCCTTAAGATGGGGGCGATATACGAGCAGTACTTC. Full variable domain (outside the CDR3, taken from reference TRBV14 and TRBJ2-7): EAGVTQFPSHSVIEKGQTVTLRCDPISGHDNLYWYRRVMGKEIKFLLHFVKESKQDESGMPNNRFLAERTGGTYSTLKVQPAELEDSGVYFCASSLKMGAIYEQYFGPGTRLTVT.

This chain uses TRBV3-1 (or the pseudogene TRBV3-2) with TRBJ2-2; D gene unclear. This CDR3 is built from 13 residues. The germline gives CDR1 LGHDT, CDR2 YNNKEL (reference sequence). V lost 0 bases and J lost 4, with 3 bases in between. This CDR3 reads CASSQEVTGELFF. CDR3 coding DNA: TGTGCCAGCAGCCAAGAGGTCACCGGGGAGCTGTTTTTT.